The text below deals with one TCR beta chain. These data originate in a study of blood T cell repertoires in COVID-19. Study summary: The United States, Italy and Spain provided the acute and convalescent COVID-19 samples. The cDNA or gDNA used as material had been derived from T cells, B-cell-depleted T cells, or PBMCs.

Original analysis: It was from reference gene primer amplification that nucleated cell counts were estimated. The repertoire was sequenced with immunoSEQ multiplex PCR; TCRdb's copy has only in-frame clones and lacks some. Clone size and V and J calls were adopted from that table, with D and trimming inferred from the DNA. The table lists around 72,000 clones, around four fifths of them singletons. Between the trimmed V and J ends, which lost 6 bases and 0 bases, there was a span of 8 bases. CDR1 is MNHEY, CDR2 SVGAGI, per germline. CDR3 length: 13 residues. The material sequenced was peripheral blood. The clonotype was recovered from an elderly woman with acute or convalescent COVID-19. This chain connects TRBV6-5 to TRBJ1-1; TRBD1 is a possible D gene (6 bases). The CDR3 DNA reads TGTGCCAGCAGCACAGGGCTGAACACTGAAGCTTTCTTT. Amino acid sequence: CASSTGLNTEAFF.